The 24 T cell receptor beta chains below were found in one sample sequenced in a study of pediatric ulcerative colitis. The assay was immunoSEQ multiplex PCR, and TCRdb's table has in-frame clones only and misses some. The data hold more than 12,000 clones, with 70% to 90% observed a single time. Sequenced sample: blood. These receptors came from a boy between 10 and 17 years old with moderate ulcerative colitis.

This chain uses TRBV7-2 with TRBJ2-7; D ambiguous. CDR1 and CDR2 (germline): SGHTA, FQGNSA. The CDR3 spans 14 residues. The V end was cut by 5 bases, the J end by 3 bases, with 14 bases between. In DNA, the CDR3 is TGTGCCAGCAGCACCACGGTTAACTTCTACGAGCAGTACTTC. Its protein is CASSTTVNFYEQYF.

CDR3 loop: CASSSGQGSYEQYF. In nucleotides, the CDR3 is TGTGCCAGCAGTTCCGGACAGGGCTCCTACGAGCAGTACTTC. The gene calls are TRBV28 and TRBJ2-7, with TRBD1 identical over 8 bases. CDR1 is MDHEN and CDR2 is SYDVKM in the germline V gene. The CDR3 contains 14 residues. The ends lost 4 bases at V and 0 bases at J; junction bases unmatched: 2.

The chain carries TRBV10-3 and TRBJ2-7, with D possibly being TRBD2 (6 bases). CDR1 and CDR2 (germline): ENHRY, SYGVKD. This CDR3 spans 15 amino acids. The V and J ends lost 10 bases and 5 bases respectively, with 24 bases between them. CDR3 amino acids: CATSEVGEAGNEQYF. The CDR3 DNA reads as TGTGCCACATCCGAGGTGGGGGAGGCGGGGAACGAGCAGTACTTC.

CDR3 protein: CASSQGFGQVNTEAFF. CDR3 bases: TGCGCCAGCAGCCAAGGGTTCGGGCAGGTAAACACTGAAGCTTTCTTT. V usage is TRBV4-3 and J usage is TRBJ1-1; D remains ambiguous. Trimming took 1 base from V and 2 from J, leaving 14 bases between them. The V gene's germline CDR1 is LGHNA and CDR2 YSLEER. The CDR3 covers 16 residues.

The chain has TRBV28 and TRBJ2-7; D possibly uses TRBD1 or TRBD2 (5 bases each). This CDR3 is 14 amino acids long. Deletions cut 4 bases from V and 4 bases from J, with 14 bases between. The germline CDR1 and CDR2 sequences are MDHEN and SYDVKM. In DNA form, the CDR3 reads TGTGCCAGCAGTTCCCGGGACGGGTATTACGAGCAGTACTTC. Protein product: CASSSRDGYYEQYF.

Points on this clone: Different DNA sequences within this sample yield the same CDR3. The V call is TRBV19, the J call TRBJ2-1; TRBD1 aligns across 10 bases. The CDR3 sequence is 14 residues long. Germline assignment: CDR1 LNHDA and CDR2 SQIVND (reference sequence). The junction had 2 bases not matched to a gene; V was cut back by 6 bases and J by 3 bases. CDR3 nucleotide sequence: TGTGCCAGTAGCGGGACAGGGGACTACAATGAGCAGTTCTTC. The encoded protein is CASSGTGDYNEQFF.

The CDR3 bases are TGCGCCAGCAGCTTGGCCAGAGATACGCAGTATTTT. Amino acids: CASSLARDTQYF. The rearrangement joins TRBV5-1 to TRBJ2-3; no definite D call. Germline loops: CDR1 SGHRS, CDR2 YFSETQ. V lost 0 bases to trimming and J lost 5 bases, with 4 bases between them. The CDR3 consists of 12 residues.

This clone has a handful of counts. The chain employs TRBV5-4 and TRBJ1-5; no firm D call. CDR1 is SGHNT, CDR2 YYREEE, per germline (reference sequence). The CDR3 loop spans 12 amino acids. The V gene lost 0 bases and the J gene lost 3 bases, with 1 base spanning the gap. CDR3 sequence: CASSLDNQPQHF. CDR3 nucleotide sequence: TGTGCCAGCAGCTTGGACAATCAGCCCCAGCATTTT.

A single count supports this clone. The chain carries TRBV4-1 and TRBJ2-1; a weak D match, TRBD1 (7 bases). The CDR3 runs 14 residues. Trimming pared 4 bases from V and 7 bases from J, leaving 14 bases between. From germline, CDR1 is MGHRA and CDR2 YSYEKL. The CDR3 coding sequence is TGCGCCAGCAGCCGTGGACAGGAGGGTAATGAGCAGTTCTTC. Its translation is CASSRGQEGNEQFF.

This clone has only a few counts. The chain's CDR3 is CASSDLTSGNNEQFF. The CDR3 bases are TGTGCCAGCAGTGATTTGACTAGCGGTAACAATGAGCAGTTCTTC. The chain employs TRBV2 and TRBJ2-1; 9 nucleotides agree with TRBD2. The junction had 5 bases not matched to a gene; V was cut back by 3 bases and J by 5 bases. The CDR3 contains 15 residues. The germline gives CDR1 SNHLY, CDR2 FYNNEI.

This clone showed up just a few times. An end of the junction differs from the germline gene, which may be a read error. This chain uses TRBV6-5 with TRBJ2-2, with TRBD1 matching over 10 bases. The CDR3 covers 16 residues. In germline, CDR1 is MNHEY, CDR2 SVGAGI. The CDR3 DNA is TGTGCCAGCAGATACTCCGGGACAGGGGTCACCGGGGAGCTGTTTTTT. This codes for CASRYSGTGVTGELFF.

The table lists this clone with a count of one. The rearrangement links TRBV6-1 to TRBJ1-2, with 7 bases matching TRBD1. Looked up from germline, CDR1 is MNHNS and CDR2 is SASEGT. Trimming cost V 3 bases and J 4 bases; bases outside gene matches: 11. This CDR3 comprises 16 residues. The CDR3: CASSDRGVPGGYGYTF. In nucleotides, the CDR3 is TGTGCCAGCAGTGATAGGGGGGTTCCAGGGGGCTATGGCTACACCTTC.

The genes are TRBV7-5 and TRBJ2-3; the listed D gene, TRBD1, was not tested against the DNA. TRBV7-5 is reported as a pseudogene. The CDR3 has 12 amino acids. CDR3: CAEGERGDTQYF. The CDR3 DNA reads as TGTGCCGAGGGGGAGAGGGGGGATACGCAGTATTTT.

This sequence joins TRBV27 and TRBJ2-7; perhaps D is TRBD1 or TRBD2 (6 bases each). The ends were cut back, 8 bases at V and 0 bases at J, with 14 bases in the middle. Germline CDR1 MNHEY, CDR2 SMNVEV (reference sequence). The CDR3 is 14 amino acids. CDR3 DNA: TGTGCCAGCGGATGGGGGGCTAGCTCCTACGAGCAGTACTTC. Its protein product is CASGWGASSYEQYF.

This sequence joins TRBV30 and TRBJ2-1; TRBD2 agrees at 9 bases. This CDR3 is built from 14 residues. V was pared by 1 base and J by 3 bases, with 1 base of the junction left unmatched. Germline assignment: CDR1 GTSNPN and CDR2 SVGIG (reference sequence). In nucleotides, the CDR3 is TGTGCCTGGAGTGGACTAGCGGACTACAATGAGCAGTTCTTC. Translation: CAWSGLADYNEQFF.

This sequence joins TRBV6-5 and TRBJ2-7; the D gene is possibly TRBD1 (6 bases). The V end lost 7 bases, the J end lost 4 bases, and 17 bases lay between the germline ends. The CDR3 runs 14 residues. Germline CDR1 is MNHEY and CDR2 is SVGAGI. CDR3 in amino acids: CASTHGAGEYEQYF. DNA for the CDR3: TGTGCCAGCACCCACGGGGCAGGGGAGTACGAGCAGTACTTC.

This chain connects TRBV10-3 to TRBJ2-5; the D gene is possibly TRBD1 (5 bases). Germline V gene lookup returns CDR1 ENHRY and CDR2 SYGVKD. Trimming shortened V by 4 bases and J by 1 base, and 10 bases separated the two germline ends. This CDR3 comprises 14 residues. The CDR3 region is CAISVGTGQETQYF. The CDR3 nucleotides read TGTGCCATCAGTGTCGGTACAGGCCAAGAGACCCAGTACTTC.

The chain has TRBV7-3 and TRBJ1-1, with 8 bases lining up with TRBD1. The V and J ends lost 4 bases and 3 bases, in that order; junction bases with no gene match: 4. CDR3 length equals 14 residues. Germline V gives CDR1 SGHTA, CDR2 FQGTGA. The CDR3 sequence: CASSSAGGYTEAFF. Here the CDR3 DNA reads TGTGCCAGCAGCTCCGCAGGGGGCTACACTGAAGCTTTCTTT.

The chain combines TRBV7-9 with TRBJ1-6; 7 bases agree with TRBD1. Trimming cost V 3 bases and J 10 bases; bases outside gene matches: 6. The CDR3 is 14 amino acids. CDR1 SEHNR and CDR2 FQNEAQ come from the germline V gene (reference sequence). CDR3 DNA sequence: TGTGCCAGCAGCTTGGACAGCAGGGGGTCACCCCTCCACTTT. Translating it yields CASSLDSRGSPLHF.

J is TRBJ1-3 and V is TRBV27, with TRBD1 as a possible D gene (5 bases). The CDR3 sequence is 15 residues long. CDR1 is MNHEY, CDR2 SMNVEV, per germline (reference sequence). V lost 4 bases to trimming and J lost 4 bases, with 14 bases between them. The CDR3 protein is CASSSQGSWGNTIYF. The DNA for the CDR3 is TGTGCCAGCAGTTCCCAGGGAAGTTGGGGAAACACCATATATTTT.

This clone was seen a few times. The J gene is TRBJ1-3, the V gene TRBV4-1; D is undetermined. This CDR3 region has 15 residues. With 3 bases removed from V and 4 bases from J, the gap between germline ends came to 13 bases. Germline lookup yields CDR1 MGHRA and CDR2 YSYEKL. CDR3 in amino acids: CASSHPAVHGNTIYF. The DNA for the CDR3 is TGCGCCAGCAGCCACCCGGCAGTTCACGGAAACACCATATATTTT.

The chain has TRBV19 and TRBJ2-1, with 7 nucleotides matching TRBD2. In germline, CDR1 is LNHDA, CDR2 SQIVND (reference sequence). After removal of 6 bases from V and 12 bases from J, the junction contained 8 bases not matched to a gene. The CDR3 contains 12 residues. The CDR3 region has the DNA TGTGCCAGTAGCCAGGCGGGAGTAGGGCAGTTCTTC. Amino acids: CASSQAGVGQFF. Full variable domain (remainder filled in from reference TRBV19 and TRBJ2-1): DGGITQSPKYLFRKEGQNVTLSCEQNLNHDAMYWYRQDPGQGLRLIYYSQIVNDFQKGDIAEGYSVSREKKESFPLTVTSAQKNPTAFYLCASSQAGVGQFFGPGTRLTVL.

J is TRBJ2-7 and V is TRBV28; possibly TRBD2 for D (5 bases). The CDR3 has 13 residues. Looked up from germline, CDR1 is MDHEN and CDR2 is SYDVKM. V lost 5 bases, J lost 3 bases, and 11 bases lay in between. The CDR3 coding sequence is TGTGCCAGCAGTCTACCGGGGAGCTACGAGCAGTACTTC. The encoded protein is CASSLPGSYEQYF.

This chain links TRBV15 with TRBJ2-3; D remains unclear. The CDR3 contains 13 residues. The V end lost 3 bases, the J end lost 1 base, and 5 bases lay between the germline ends. The V gene's germline CDR1 is LNHNV and CDR2 YYDKDF (reference sequence). CDR3 in DNA: TGTGCCACCAGCAGGGATGGCACAGATACGCAGTATTTT. Protein sequence: CATSRDGTDTQYF.